This T cell receptor (beta chain) is from a study of vaccination effects on CD4 cells after COVID-19. Study details: Every participant took two doses of the BNT162b2 or mRNA-1273 vaccine.

Germline-derived CDR1 and CDR2 are MNHEY and SVGEGT. This CDR3 is built from 13 residues. Trimming took off 2 bases at V and 0 bases at J, with 2 bases between the two ends. Viral peptide pools were used in the ViraFEST assay to expand antigen-specific CD4+ T cells, and sequencing came afterward. Isolation of CD4+ T cells took place after 10 days of culture. Nobody among the vaccine recipients had prior SARS-CoV-2 infection (nucleocapsid antibodies were negative). Each culture well received a few million PBMC. These cells were then cultured in IMDM with approximately 10 IU/ml IL-2 and 9.5 to 10 ug/ml peptides. The authors replaced half the medium with IL-2 medium on days 3 and 7. The study, taken as a whole, reports: Infection-derived and vaccine-derived clones contracted markedly late after vaccination.

Note on this clone: Its target is not known.

Assay: immunoSEQ multiplex PCR; the TCRdb copy retains only in-frame clones and omits some. The repertoire includes 55,000 to 80,000 clones, over 70% of them detected once, and 10% to 15% sits in the top ten. The chain recombines TRBV6-2 or TRBV6-3 with TRBJ1-3; D unclear. The clonotype was recovered from a human donor who received a COVID-19 vaccine. The input for sequencing was CD4+ T cells from PBMCs cultured with SARS-CoV-2 spike peptides, taken before COVID-19 vaccination. The CDR3 DNA sequence: TGTGCCAGCAGTTACAGCTCTGGAAACACCATATATTTT. It is translated as CASSYSSGNTIYF.